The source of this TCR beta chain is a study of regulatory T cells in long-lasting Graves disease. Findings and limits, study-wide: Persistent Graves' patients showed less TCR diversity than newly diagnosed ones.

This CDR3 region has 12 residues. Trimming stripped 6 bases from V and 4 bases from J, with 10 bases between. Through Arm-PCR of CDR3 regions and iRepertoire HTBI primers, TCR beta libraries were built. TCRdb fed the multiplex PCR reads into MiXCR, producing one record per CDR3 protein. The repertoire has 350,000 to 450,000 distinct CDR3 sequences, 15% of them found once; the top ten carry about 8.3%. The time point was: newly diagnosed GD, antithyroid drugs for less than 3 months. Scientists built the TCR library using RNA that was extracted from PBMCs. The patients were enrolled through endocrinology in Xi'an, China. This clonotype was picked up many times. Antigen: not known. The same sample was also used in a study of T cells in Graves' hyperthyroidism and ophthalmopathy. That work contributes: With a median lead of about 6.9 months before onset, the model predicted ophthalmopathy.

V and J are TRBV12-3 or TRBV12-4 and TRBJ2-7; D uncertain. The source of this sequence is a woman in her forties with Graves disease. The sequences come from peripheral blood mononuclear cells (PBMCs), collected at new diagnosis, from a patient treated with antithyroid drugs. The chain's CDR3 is CASSYFRYEQYF. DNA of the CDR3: TGTGCCAGCAGCTATTTTCGGTACGAGCAGTACTTC.